A selection of T cell receptor beta chains follows, all from one sample in a study of control samples from healthy donors and cancer patients. The repertoire was sequenced with immunoSEQ multiplex PCR; TCRdb's copy has only in-frame clones and lacks some. The sample yields about 88,000 clones, 85% to 95% seen once. Input material: blood. The receptors derive from a man younger than 35 in good health. Both conserved end residues are part of each CDR3.

j_call v_call cdr3_aa
TRBJ2-3 TRBV6-5 CATRDLGSDTQYF
TRBJ1-2 TRBV30 CAWSPDSYGYTF
TRBJ1-1 TRBV27 CASRGNTEAFF
TRBJ2-1 TRBV6-5 CASRGTGSYEQFF
TRBJ1-3 TRBV30 CAWSVPERGAGNTIYF
TRBJ2-3 TRBV6-5 CASSYTSGGADTQYF
TRBJ2-7 TRBV7-2 CASSLVVPSYEQYF
TRBJ1-1 TRBV3-1/TRBV3-2 CASSQRGMNTEAFF
TRBJ1-2 TRBV12-3/TRBV12-4 CASSKRTDYGYTF
TRBJ2-1 TRBV7-2 CASSPAGERGGLQFF
TRBJ1-1 TRBV27 CASSLKYQGGVAEAFF
TRBJ2-3 TRBV4-2 CASSQETSGNTDTQYF
TRBJ2-5 TRBV10-3 CAISDLWTSAQETQYF
TRBJ2-1 TRBV27 CASSLLGTGFPNEQFF
TRBJ1-2 TRBV3-1/TRBV3-2 CASSLATGPVGYTF
TRBJ1-4 TRBV3-1/TRBV3-2 CASSPLDEIAKLFF
TRBJ1-2 TRBV13 CASSPTEPGSSTSFYGYTF
TRBJ2-1 TRBV11-1 CASSFAGVNNEQFF
TRBJ2-3 TRBV7-8 CASNFVVGPEDTQYF
TRBJ1-2 TRBV27 CASSLSGRGVGYTF
TRBJ2-1 TRBV25-1 CASSESGGASEQFF
TRBJ1-1 TRBV7-9 CASSFLLSTEANTEAFF
TRBJ2-7 TRBV7-9 CASSLSSAQNYEQYF
TRBJ1-2 TRBV5-5 CASSLRGRMSFDGYTF
TRBJ2-1 TRBV7-5 CVRSLVALLAPTSGTNEQFF
TRBJ2-7 TRBV15 CATSRKTGEGEQYF
TRBJ2-5 TRBV2 CASNSDRGQETQYF
TRBJ1-1 TRBV27 CASSLQPPILRDTEAFF
TRBJ1-4 TRBV5-5 CASSVAPEGQTPTNEKLFF
TRBJ2-1 TRBV9 CASSVDGYNEQFF
TRBJ1-1 TRBV2 CASRELDRTTEAFF
TRBJ2-1 TRBV6-2/TRBV6-3 CASSYHPNEQFF
TRBJ1-4 TRBV5-1 CASSFTGTGGRGNEKLFF
TRBJ1-2 TRBV7-2 CASSFRDRPNYGYTF
TRBJ1-1 TRBV7-6 CASSLVPLGARNTEAFF
TRBJ1-6 TRBV9 CASSGGFFDSPLHF
TRBJ2-1 TRBV19 CASSRRGDSYNEQFF
TRBJ2-3 TRBV10-3 CAISPKKAGGPTDTQYF
TRBJ1-1 TRBV30 CAWSDGRGRLNTEAFF
TRBJ2-7 TRBV14 CASSPGTVSYEQYF
TRBJ1-4 TRBV29-1 CSAKDEKLFF